The 10 T cell receptor beta chains below come from one sample, sequenced in a study of T-cell memory formation after mild COVID-19. TCRdb ran MiXCR on the 5' RACE reads and lists one entry per CDR3 protein. There are approximately 190,000 distinct CDR3 sequences in the sample; around 20% occur only once, and approximately 2.4% lies in the top ten. The sequencing sample was made of PBMCs or a T cell subset sorted from them (not recorded which). Source of these receptors: an adult woman who had mild COVID-19 (a few samples of this study predate the infection). Cell type and time point are not known.

This clonotype has a count of ten or more. This sequence joins TRBV12-3 or TRBV12-4 and TRBJ2-3; D may correspond to TRBD1 or TRBD2 (6 bases each). The V end lost 9 bases, the J end lost 2 bases, and 24 bases lay between the germline ends. The length of the CDR3 is 17 residues. As DNA, the CDR3 is TGTGCCAGTTCGAGGGGTCTGGGGGGCGCCCACACAGATACGCAGTATTTT. As protein: CASSRGLGGAHTDTQYF.

This clonotype was detected a few times. This chain uses TRBV4-1 with TRBJ2-3, with 7 bases matching TRBD2. The CDR3 runs 19 residues. The germline V gene encodes CDR1 MGHRA and CDR2 YSYEKL. The V and J ends lost 0 bases and 0 bases, in that order; junction bases with no gene match: 12. In DNA form, the CDR3 reads TGCGCCAGCAGCCAAGATAACCAGCGGGGTTCATCTAGCACAGATACGCAGTATTTT. Its translation is CASSQDNQRGSSSTDTQYF.

There are a few counts of this clonotype. This chain uses TRBV20-1 with TRBJ2-7; TRBD1 aligns across 8 bases. V was clipped by 3 bases and J by 5 bases; unmatched bases: 6. This CDR3 spans 13 amino acids. Germline CDR1 and CDR2: DFQATT and SNEGSKA (reference sequence). The CDR3 loop reads CSASSRQGHEQYF. DNA of the CDR3: TGCAGTGCTAGTTCCAGACAGGGGCACGAGCAGTACTTC.

Only a few counts were recorded for this clonotype. The chain recombines TRBV5-4 with TRBJ2-1, with 7 bases aligning to TRBD2. Germline V gene lookup returns CDR1 SGHNT and CDR2 YYREEE (reference sequence). CDR3 length: 16 amino acids. Losses at the gene ends were 1 base for V and 0 bases for J; bases not matched to a gene: 4. The CDR3 DNA reads as TGTGCCAGCAGCTTGATGGTAGCGGGCTCCTACAATGAGCAGTTCTTC. Translation: CASSLMVAGSYNEQFF.

This clonotype came up a few times. The chain has TRBV12-3 or TRBV12-4 and TRBJ1-1; no clear D gene. The length of the CDR3 is 14 residues. V was clipped by 6 bases and J by 1 base, with 12 bases between them. The CDR3 sequence: CASSSGRANTEAFF. The CDR3 nucleotides are TGTGCCAGCAGCTCCGGACGGGCGAACACTGAAGCTTTCTTT.

This clonotype has more than one count but fewer than ten. The rearrangement joins TRBV5-6 to TRBJ2-7; 8 bases line up with TRBD1. Germline CDR1 and CDR2: SGHDT and YYEEEE. With 4 bases clipped from V and 4 bases from J, the junction kept 13 bases outside the gene matches. This CDR3 comprises 16 residues. The CDR3, as DNA: TGTGCCAGCAGCATTGGACAGGGCTCCCTCGCGTACGAGCAGTACTTC. It yields the protein CASSIGQGSLAYEQYF.

The rearrangement links TRBV27 to TRBJ2-3; 10 bases match TRBD2. With V trimmed by 1 base and J by 2 bases, 6 bases remained unmatched. Germline CDR1 and CDR2: MNHEY and SMNVEV (reference sequence). This CDR3 spans 17 amino acids. The CDR3 bases are TGTGCCAGCAGTTTATTTGGGACTAGCGACTCCACAGATACGCAGTATTTT. It codes for CASSLFGTSDSTDTQYF.

This clonotype came up a few times. The rearrangement links TRBV28 to TRBJ2-5; a possible D gene is TRBD1 (6 bases). CDR1 and CDR2 from the germline V gene are MDHEN and SYDVKM. CDR3 length: 13 amino acids. Trimming cost V 5 bases and J 5 bases, with 12 bases left between them. CDR3 sequence (DNA): TGTGCCAGCAGTCAGGGGTTCAGGGAGACCCAGTACTTC. Amino acids: CASSQGFRETQYF. Full variable domain (rest looked up from reference TRBV28 and TRBJ2-5): DVKVTQSSRYLVKRTGEKVFLECVQDMDHENMFWYRQDPGLGLRLIYFSYDVKMKEKGDIPEGYSVSREKKERFSLILESASTNQTSMYLCASSQGFRETQYFGPGTRLLVL.

The chain couples TRBV20-1 to TRBJ1-6; D not resolved. Looked up from germline, CDR1 is DFQATT and CDR2 is SNEGSKA (reference sequence). The CDR3 is 14 amino acids. The germline V and J ends were trimmed by 0 bases and 8 bases, with 11 bases remaining between them. The CDR3 loop reads CSARDLWVDSPLHF. The CDR3 nucleotides read TGCAGTGCTAGAGATCTTTGGGTTGATTCACCCCTCCACTTT.

The DNA for the CDR3 is TGTGCCAGCAGCGGCCCGGGGGGGGAACTCGGACTAGCGGGTCACAAGCAGTACTTC. Translated: CASSGPGGELGLAGHKQYF. The chain combines TRBV9 with TRBJ2-7, with 11 bases matching TRBD2. Looked up from germline, CDR1 is SGDLS and CDR2 is YYNGEE. The CDR3 extends over 19 amino acids. With 3 bases clipped from V and 8 bases from J, the junction kept 22 bases outside the gene matches. The variable domain in full, with the rest retrieved from reference TRBV9 and TRBJ2-7, is DSGVTQTPKHLITATGQRVTLRCSPRSGDLSVYWYQQSLDQGLQFLIQYYNGEERAKGNILERFSAQQFPDLHSELNLSSLELGDSALYFCASSGPGGELGLAGHKQYFGPGTRLTVT.